Presented here are 13 T cell receptor beta chains from one specimen sequenced in a study of blood T cell repertoires in COVID-19 (dated by TCRdb to 2019 to 2021). The library was obtained by the immunoSEQ multiplex PCR assay. The immuneACCESS repertoire file appears here via TCRdb, limited to in-frame rearrangements. These files lack a portion of the clones; in checked studies, under half of the deficit traces to unresolved V genes, and the cause of the others is not known. The sample contains about 90,000 clones, about nine tenths of them found a single time. Of the sample, about 3.2% falls within the top ten clones. The sequencing input was peripheral blood. Receptors were obtained from a woman in her 70s with acute or convalescent COVID-19.

V is TRBV3-1 (or the pseudogene TRBV3-2) and J is TRBJ1-2; no firm D call. The V gene lost 0 bases and the J gene lost 8 bases, with 10 bases spanning the gap. Per the germline V gene, CDR1 is LGHDT and CDR2 is YNNKEL (reference sequence). This CDR3 spans 13 amino acids. CDR3 region: CASSQDRPGGYTF. The CDR3 DNA is TGTGCCAGCAGCCAAGATCGGCCAGGAGGCTACACCTTC.

The gene calls are TRBV5-4 and TRBJ1-1; possibly TRBD1 for D (5 bases). V was pared by 0 bases and J by 5 bases, with 17 bases between. The germline V gene has CDR1 SGHNT and CDR2 YYREEE (reference sequence). The CDR3 sequence is 16 residues long. Written as DNA, the CDR3 is TGTGCCAGCAGCTTGGATTCGTCCAGGGCGGGGACTGAAGCTTTCTTT. Protein: CASSLDSSRAGTEAFF.

The rearrangement uses TRBV2 and TRBJ2-3; possibly TRBD1 for D (6 bases). Between the trimmed V and J ends, which lost 6 bases and 5 bases, there was a span of 15 bases. The CDR3 has 14 amino acids. The V gene's germline CDR1 is SNHLY and CDR2 FYNNEI. CDR3 loop: CASRPGQRGDTQYF. The CDR3, as DNA: TGTGCCAGCAGGCCGGGACAACGAGGAGATACGCAGTATTTT.

The V and J genes are TRBV29-1 and TRBJ1-1, with D tentatively TRBD1 (5 bases). The V gene lost 1 base and the J gene lost 7 bases, with 10 bases spanning the gap. The germline V gene encodes CDR1 SQVTM and CDR2 ANQGSEA. This CDR3 is 12 amino acids long. CDR3 sequence: CSVEGTRNEAFF. In nucleotides, the CDR3 is TGCAGCGTTGAAGGGACACGGAATGAAGCTTTCTTT.

This chain uses TRBV6-1 with TRBJ2-7, with D possibly being TRBD1 (6 bases). Germline assignment: CDR1 MNHNS and CDR2 SASEGT. The CDR3 loop spans 15 amino acids. The V and J ends lost 2 bases and 2 bases respectively, with 13 bases between them. Here the CDR3 reads CASSERKDRTYEQYF. Here the CDR3 DNA reads TGTGCCAGCAGTGAACGGAAGGACAGAACCTACGAGCAGTACTTC.

The V gene is TRBV24-1, the J gene TRBJ2-1, with 7 bases matching TRBD2. From germline, CDR1 is KGHDR and CDR2 SFDVKD. Trimming took 4 bases from V and 9 from J; bases not matched to a gene: 5. The CDR3 loop spans 13 amino acids. CDR3 amino acids: CATSDELATEQFF. For the CDR3, the DNA is TGTGCCACCAGTGACGAACTAGCGACTGAGCAGTTCTTC.

The V call is TRBV3-1 (or the pseudogene TRBV3-2), the J call TRBJ1-4; D possibly corresponds to TRBD1 (5 bases). The V and J ends lost 4 bases and 7 bases respectively, with 13 bases between them. This CDR3 has 14 amino acids. Germline V gives CDR1 LGHDT, CDR2 YNNKEL (reference sequence). The CDR3 region has the DNA TGTGCCAGCAGCCGGGAGGACAAACTTGAAAAACTGTTTTTT. This translates into CASSREDKLEKLFF.

This rearrangement joins TRBV18 to TRBJ2-5; 9 bases map to TRBD2. The length of the CDR3 is 16 residues. CDR1 KGHSH and CDR2 LQKENI come from the germline V gene. With V trimmed by 3 bases and J by 4 bases, 9 bases remained unmatched. In DNA form, the CDR3 reads TGTGCCAGCTCACCCCGGTCTAGCGGGACGTTAGAGACCCAGTACTTC. Amino acid sequence: CASSPRSSGTLETQYF.

V is TRBV28 and J is TRBJ1-4, with 7 bases lining up with TRBD1. The V gene end was trimmed by 5 bases and the J gene end by 1 base; junction bases not matched to a gene: 4. The germline gives CDR1 MDHEN, CDR2 SYDVKM. There are 15 residues in the CDR3. The CDR3 is CASSRTGLTNEKLFF. As DNA, the CDR3 is TGTGCCAGCAGTAGGACAGGCCTAACTAATGAAAAACTGTTTTTT.

This clone was found once. The DNA of the CDR3 is TGCGCCAGCAGTTCTGTCAGGGGGCTCGGGGACGAGCAGTACTTC. Translated, it gives CASSSVRGLGDEQYF. This chain joins TRBV5-1 and TRBJ2-7; 8 bases map to TRBD1. Germline V gene data show CDR1 as SGHRS and CDR2 as YFSETQ. V gave up 5 bases and J gave up 5 bases; unmatched junction bases: 12. CDR3 length: 15 amino acids.

In nucleotides, the CDR3 is TGTGCCAGCAGTTTACCCTTCGAAAAACTGTTTTTT. Residues: CASSLPFEKLFF. The chain links TRBV12-3 or TRBV12-4 to TRBJ1-4; no definite D call. Trimming took 2 bases from V and 8 from J, leaving 6 bases between them. The CDR3 extends over 12 amino acids.

Regarding this clone: One end of the junction does not line up with germline, which may come from a read error. This chain links TRBV5-6 with TRBJ2-2; possibly TRBD1 for D (6 bases). This CDR3 has 15 amino acids. CDR1 SGHDT and CDR2 YYEEEE come from the germline V gene. This chain's CDR3 is CASSLAGGGTRELFF. In DNA form, the CDR3 reads TGTGCCAGCAGCTTGGCCGGTGGGGGCACCCGGGAGCTGTTTTTT.

The rearrangement links TRBV5-1 to TRBJ1-4, with TRBD1 matching 9 bases. The CDR3 is made up of 16 amino acids. The V gene's germline CDR1 is SGHRS and CDR2 YFSETQ. Trimming took 0 bases from V and 5 from J; bases not matched to a gene: 5. CDR3 protein: CASSLGLGTGNEKLFF. The CDR3 bases are TGCGCCAGCAGCTTGGGATTGGGGACAGGGAATGAAAAACTGTTTTTT.